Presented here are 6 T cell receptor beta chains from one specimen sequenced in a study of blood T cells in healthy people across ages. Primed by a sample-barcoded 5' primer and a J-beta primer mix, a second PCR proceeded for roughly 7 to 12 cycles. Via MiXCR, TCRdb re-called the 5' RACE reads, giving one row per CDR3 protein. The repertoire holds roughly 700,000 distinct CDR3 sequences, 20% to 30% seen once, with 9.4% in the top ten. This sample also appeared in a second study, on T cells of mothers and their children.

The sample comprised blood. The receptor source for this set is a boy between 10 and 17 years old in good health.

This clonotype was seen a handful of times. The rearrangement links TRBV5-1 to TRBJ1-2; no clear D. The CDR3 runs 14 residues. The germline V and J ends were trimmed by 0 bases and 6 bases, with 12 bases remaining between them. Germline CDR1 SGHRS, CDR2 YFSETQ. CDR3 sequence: CASSLAQEVNGYTF. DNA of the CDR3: TGCGCCAGCAGCTTGGCTCAAGAGGTTAATGGCTACACCTTC.

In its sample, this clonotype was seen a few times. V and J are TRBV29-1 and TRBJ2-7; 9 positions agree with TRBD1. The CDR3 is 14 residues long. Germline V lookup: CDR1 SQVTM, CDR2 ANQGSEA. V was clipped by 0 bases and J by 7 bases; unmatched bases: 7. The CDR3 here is CSVEELGQGEEQYF. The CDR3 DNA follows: TGCAGCGTTGAAGAATTGGGACAGGGAGAAGAGCAGTACTTC.

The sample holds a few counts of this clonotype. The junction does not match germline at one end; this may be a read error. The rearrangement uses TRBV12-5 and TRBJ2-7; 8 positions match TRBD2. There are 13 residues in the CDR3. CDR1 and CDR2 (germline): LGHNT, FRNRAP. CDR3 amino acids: CASVGLASYEQYF. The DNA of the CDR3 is TGCGCTAGTGTCGGACTAGCCTCCTACGAGCAGTACTTC.

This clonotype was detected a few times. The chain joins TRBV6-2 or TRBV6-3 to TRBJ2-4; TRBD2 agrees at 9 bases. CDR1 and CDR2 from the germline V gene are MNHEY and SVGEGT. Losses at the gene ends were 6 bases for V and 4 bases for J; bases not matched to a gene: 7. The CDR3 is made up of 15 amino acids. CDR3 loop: CASSFRTSEKNIQYF. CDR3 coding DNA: TGTGCCAGCAGCTTCCGGACTAGCGAGAAAAACATTCAGTACTTC.

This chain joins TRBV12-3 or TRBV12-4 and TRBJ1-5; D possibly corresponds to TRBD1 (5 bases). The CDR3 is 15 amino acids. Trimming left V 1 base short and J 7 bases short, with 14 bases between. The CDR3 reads CASSLVPGGAQPQHF. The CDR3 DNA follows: TGTGCCAGCAGTTTAGTACCCGGAGGGGCACAGCCCCAGCATTTT.

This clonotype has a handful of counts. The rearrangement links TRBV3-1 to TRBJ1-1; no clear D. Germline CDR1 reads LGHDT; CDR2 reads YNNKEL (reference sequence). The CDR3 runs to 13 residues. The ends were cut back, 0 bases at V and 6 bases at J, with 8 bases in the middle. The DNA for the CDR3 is TGTGCCAGCAGCCAAGACTCGGATCCTGAAGCTTTCTTT. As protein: CASSQDSDPEAFF.